Listed below are T cell receptor beta chains from one sample, sequenced in a study of blood T cells in healthy people across ages. From the 5' RACE reads, TCRdb called clonotypes with MiXCR, one entry per CDR3 protein. There are roughly 1.9 million distinct CDR3 sequences in the sample; about two fifths occur only once, and under 25% lies in the top ten. Material for sequencing was blood. The receptors shown here come from a human donor in good health. CDR3s include the opening cysteine and the closing phenylalanine or tryptophan. D genes are given only for firm matches. Only some rows state a clone size, as once, few, many or a class for expanded clones.

CDR3 length	D gene	V gene	J gene	clone size	CDR3 protein	CDR3 DNA
14	-	TRBV19	TRBJ2-1	-	CASRDLWGYNEQFF	TGTGCCAGTAGGGACCTTTGGGGATACAATGAGCAGTTCTTC
19	TRBD2	TRBV14	TRBJ2-3	once	CASSRLLAGGPSSTDTQYF	TGTGCCAGCAGCCGCTTACTAGCGGGGGGCCCGAGCTCCACAGATACGCAGTATTTT
14	-	TRBV28	TRBJ1-1	few	CASGQLGLNTEACF	TGTGCCAGCGGCCAGCTAGGACTAAACACTGAAGCTTGCTTT
15	-	TRBV5-1	TRBJ2-1	few	CASSLRTSSGDEQFF	TGCGCCAGCAGCTTGAGGACATCGAGTGGTGATGAGCAGTTCTTC
13	-	TRBV29-1	TRBJ2-1	many	CSALVGTYNEQFF	TGCAGCGCGCTAGTGGGGACCTACAATGAGCAGTTCTTC
18	-	TRBV20-1	TRBJ1-1	-	CSARERIHNSYLLTEAFF	TGCAGTGCTAGAGAGCGTATCCACAACAGTTACCTACTCACTGAAGCTTTCTTT
13	-	TRBV10-3	TRBJ1-1	few	CAISVRGNTEAFF	TGTGCCATCAGTGTCAGGGGGAACACTGAAGCTTTCTTT
15	-	TRBV6-6	TRBJ2-3	few	CASVKGRVEPDTQYF	TGTGCCAGCGTTAAGGGACGGGTGGAGCCGGATACGCAGTATTTT
13	-	TRBV20-1	TRBJ2-7	-	CSALQEIRYEQYF	TGCAGTGCCTTACAGGAGATACGGTACGAGCAGTACTTC
15	-	TRBV5-1	TRBJ1-1	-	CASRVNSDSSTEAFF	TGCGCCAGCAGGGTGAACAGCGACTCGAGCACTGAAGCTTTCTTT
15	TRBD2	TRBV10-3	TRBJ2-3	-	CAISRLAGNTDTQYF	TGTGCCATCAGTCGACTAGCGGGGAACACAGATACGCAGTATTTT
14	-	TRBV7-9	TRBJ2-5	many	CASSLVGTQETQYF	TGCGCCAGCAGCTTGGTCGGTACTCAAGAGACCCAGTACTTC
15	-	TRBV12-3/TRBV12-4	TRBJ1-4	-	CASSSQDGKNEKLFF	TGTGCCAGCAGTTCTCAGGACGGGAAGAATGAAAAACTGTTTTTT
15	TRBD1	TRBV12-3/TRBV12-4	TRBJ2-5	-	CASSTNRGYWETQYF	TGTGCCAGCAGTACAAACAGGGGCTACTGGGAGACCCAGTACTTC
12	TRBD1	TRBV6-5	TRBJ2-7	-	CASSRTGDGQYF	TGTGCCAGCAGTCGTACAGGGGACGGGCAGTACTTC
16	-	TRBV12-3/TRBV12-4	TRBJ2-1	few	CASSFYQGFSGHEQFF	TGTGCCAGCAGTTTTTATCAGGGCTTCTCCGGGCATGAGCAGTTCTTC
14	-	TRBV6-6	TRBJ2-7	few	CAIGGAEGSYEQYF	TGTGCCATTGGGGGGGCGGAAGGCTCCTACGAGCAGTACTTC
17	TRBD2	TRBV6-1	TRBJ2-7	-	CASVQTLAGGAPYEQYF	TGTGCCAGCGTACAAACGCTTGCGGGGGGGGCACCCTACGAGCAGTACTTC
15	-	TRBV5-6	TRBJ2-5	-	CASSLRPDRQETQYF	TGTGCCAGCAGCTTGCGGCCTGACAGACAAGAGACCCAGTACTTC
15	-	TRBV12-3/TRBV12-4	TRBJ2-1	-	CASSSSGTLANEQFF	TGTGCCAGCAGTTCCTCCGGGACTTTGGCCAATGAGCAGTTCTTC
13	-	TRBV7-2	TRBJ1-5	-	CASSLAPQVAQHF	TGTGCCAGCAGCTTAGCCCCCCAAGTGGCCCAGCATTTT
11	-	TRBV29-1	TRBJ2-5	few	CSAEEGETQYF	TGCAGCGCTGAAGAGGGAGAGACCCAGTACTTC
15	TRBD1	TRBV5-1	TRBJ2-5	few	CASSGDRGYQETQYF	TGCGCCAGCAGCGGGGACAGGGGGTACCAAGAGACCCAGTACTTC
18	TRBD2	TRBV4-2	TRBJ2-5	-	CASSHTTSGGTISETQYF	TGTGCCAGCAGCCACACGACTAGCGGGGGAACTATATCGGAGACCCAGTACTTC
18	-	TRBV7-8	TRBJ2-1	-	CASSRWVSTRTSYNEQFF	TGTGCCAGCAGCCGGTGGGTCAGTACACGTACGTCCTACAATGAGCAGTTCTTC
17	TRBD2	TRBV7-6	TRBJ2-5	-	CASSLRGQRGAAETQYF	TGTGCCAGCAGCCTCCGTGGGCAGCGGGGGGCAGCGGAGACCCAGTACTTC
15	TRBD2	TRBV20-1	TRBJ2-1	-	CSAHPRGSSYNEQFF	TGCAGTGCCCACCCGCGGGGGAGCTCCTACAATGAGCAGTTCTTC
13	-	TRBV2	TRBJ1-5	-	CASSEEWEQPQHF	TGTGCCAGCAGTGAAGAATGGGAGCAGCCCCAGCATTTT